This T cell receptor (beta chain) was found in a study of tumor-infiltrating lymphocytes in primary liver carcinoma. Across the whole study: Patients were both men and women, whose ages ran from 30 to 69 years.

A note on this clonotype: What it recognizes is unknown. A read error may account for a junction end that differs from germline.

Total RNA amounting to roughly 0.5 ug was the source from which TCR beta cDNA was made with a constant-region primer. TCR beta libraries came from three nested multiplex PCR rounds using slightly modified ARM-PCR. TCRdb passed the multiplex PCR reads through MiXCR, listing each CDR3 protein once. The table has about 84,000 distinct CDR3 sequences, more than 65% seen once; the top ten hold around 19%. Study-level results: Researchers report that only about 8-25% of top clones turned up in all five tumor regions.

Taking 20-30 mg of unsorted bulk tissue, the authors co-extracted RNA and DNA. The specimen sequenced was liver tumor tissue from sampling region 1. Subset here: tumor region T1, superior pole. The TCR was taken from a man aged 35 to 55 with primary liver carcinoma and hepatitis B virus infection.

CDR3 sequence reads: CASVKSGITFF. Written as DNA, the CDR3 is TGTGCCAGCGTAAAGAGCGGGATTACGTTTTTC. The chain carries TRBV12-3 or TRBV12-4 and TRBJ2-1, with 7 bases identical to TRBD2. The CDR3 has 11 residues.